A single T cell receptor beta chain is shown here with its context. The antigen remains unidentified. Each CDR3 protein gets one entry after TCRdb re-called the RT-PCR reads with MiXCR. The repertoire includes approximately 490,000 distinct CDR3 sequences, under 8.5% of them detected once, and around 14% sits in the top ten. The sample is drawn from a study of response to subunit inactivated influenza vaccine. Study outcomes and limitations: T cells newly recruited by each seasonal influenza vaccination are few, the authors suggested.

The TCR originated in a man between 50 and 69 years old who received an inactivated influenza vaccine. The source material was PBMCs from blood, sampled 23 months after vaccination.

The CDR3 loop is CSLLAGSGTGTPYEQYF. DNA for the CDR3: TGCTCCCTCTTGGCAGGGAGTGGGACAGGGACCCCCTACGAGCAGTACTTC. The V call is TRBV20-1, the J call TRBJ2-7; 9 positions match TRBD1. CDR1 is DFQATT and CDR2 is SNEGSKA in the germline V gene (reference sequence). The CDR3 contains 17 residues.